These T cell receptor beta chains were read from a single sample in a study of regulatory T cells in long-lasting Graves disease. Via MiXCR, TCRdb re-called the multiplex PCR reads, giving one row per CDR3 protein. The repertoire includes about 350,000 distinct CDR3 sequences, roughly 17% of them detected once, and around 27% sits in the top ten. This sample was also put to use in a study of T cells in Graves' hyperthyroidism and ophthalmopathy.

Sequencing used peripheral blood mononuclear cells (PBMCs), obtained at new diagnosis, from a patient treated with antithyroid drugs. All receptors come from a man aged 40-55 years with Graves disease. Each CDR3 is given with its conserved first and last residue. D genes are given only for firm matches. Some rows mark clone size as missing; the rest say once, few, many or name a class of expanded clone.

cdr3_aa: CASSFSGGEETQYF; cdr3_nt: TGTGCCAGCAGCTTTAGCGGGGGGGAAGAGACCCAGTACTTC; d_call: TRBD2; clone_size: many; j_call: TRBJ2-5; v_call: TRBV7-2
cdr3_aa: CASSFRGRDTQYF; cdr3_nt: TGTGCCAGCAGTTTTAGAGGGCGGGATACGCAGTATTTT; d_call: NA; clone_size: many; j_call: TRBJ2-3; v_call: TRBV27
cdr3_aa: CSATDRVGGNTIYF; cdr3_nt: TGCAGTGCTACTGACAGGGTTGGTGGAAACACCATATATTTT; d_call: TRBD1; clone_size: many; j_call: TRBJ1-3; v_call: TRBV20-1
cdr3_aa: CASSLRGSGGRGGSEQFF; cdr3_nt: TGTGCCAGCAGCTTAAGGGGTAGCGGGGGCCGGGGAGGTAGTGAGCAGTTCTTC; d_call: TRBD2; clone_size: few; j_call: TRBJ2-1; v_call: TRBV7-3
cdr3_aa: CSASRGLAADTQYF; cdr3_nt: TGCAGTGCTAGTCGTGGACTAGCGGCCGATACGCAGTATTTT; d_call: TRBD2; clone_size: many; j_call: TRBJ2-3; v_call: TRBV20-1
cdr3_aa: CAGLKRGRRETQYF; cdr3_nt: TGTGCCGGCTTAAAGAGGGGGCGGAGAGAGACCCAGTACTTC; d_call: TRBD1; clone_size: few; j_call: TRBJ2-5; v_call: TRBV6-1
cdr3_aa: CASSGGGTGGFQPQHF; cdr3_nt: TGTGCCAGCAGTGGAGGGGGGACAGGGGGCTTTCAGCCCCAGCATTTT; d_call: TRBD1; clone_size: NA; j_call: TRBJ1-5; v_call: TRBV6-1
cdr3_aa: CASSYRERNNEQFF; cdr3_nt: TGTGCCAGCAGTTACAGGGAAAGAAACAATGAGCAGTTCTTC; d_call: NA; clone_size: many; j_call: TRBJ2-1; v_call: TRBV6-2/TRBV6-3
cdr3_aa: CASSPPSLSTDTQYF; cdr3_nt: TGTGCCAGCTCACCACCGAGCTTAAGCACAGATACGCAGTATTTT; d_call: NA; clone_size: many; j_call: TRBJ2-3; v_call: TRBV18
cdr3_aa: CASSESDRVGGYTF; cdr3_nt: TGTGCCAGCAGTGAATCGGACAGGGTTGGAGGCTACACCTTC; d_call: TRBD1; clone_size: many; j_call: TRBJ1-2; v_call: TRBV2
cdr3_aa: CASSVGGGGRALHF; cdr3_nt: TGTGCCAGCAGCGTAGGAGGAGGGGGGCGAGCCCTCCACTTT; d_call: NA; clone_size: NA; j_call: TRBJ1-6; v_call: TRBV9
cdr3_aa: CASSQVYRGVGEQFF; cdr3_nt: TGCGCCAGCAGCCAAGTTTACCGGGGGGTCGGGGAGCAGTTCTTC; d_call: TRBD2; clone_size: few; j_call: TRBJ2-1; v_call: TRBV4-1
cdr3_aa: CASSLIRGTYEQYF; cdr3_nt: TGTGCCAGCAGCTTAATCAGGGGGACCTACGAGCAGTACTTC; d_call: TRBD1; clone_size: many; j_call: TRBJ2-7; v_call: TRBV7-2
cdr3_aa: CASGLTPRSEQFF; cdr3_nt: TGTGCTAGTGGTCTGACGCCCCGTAGTGAGCAGTTCTTC; d_call: NA; clone_size: many; j_call: TRBJ2-1; v_call: TRBV12-5
cdr3_aa: CASSLGPSPNTRELFF; cdr3_nt: TGTGCCAGCAGCTTGGGACCCTCGCCGAACACCAGGGAGCTGTTTTTT; d_call: NA; clone_size: NA; j_call: TRBJ2-2; v_call: TRBV5-5
cdr3_aa: CASSSHENTEAFF; cdr3_nt: TGTGCCAGCAGCTCCCACGAGAACACTGAAGCTTTCTTT; d_call: NA; clone_size: many; j_call: TRBJ1-1; v_call: TRBV7-9
cdr3_aa: CASSAQGADYGYTF; cdr3_nt: TGCGCCAGCAGCGCCCAGGGGGCGGACTATGGCTACACCTTC; d_call: TRBD1; clone_size: many; j_call: TRBJ1-2; v_call: TRBV5-1
cdr3_aa: CATGEGNTGELFF; cdr3_nt: TGTGCCACAGGGGAAGGGAACACCGGGGAGCTGTTTTTT; d_call: NA; clone_size: few; j_call: TRBJ2-2; v_call: TRBV24-1
cdr3_aa: CASSQDWTGGQILF; cdr3_nt: TGTGCCAGCAGCCAAGATTGGACAGGGGGTCAAATCCTCTTT; d_call: TRBD1; clone_size: many; j_call: TRBJ1-1; v_call: TRBV3-1
cdr3_aa: CATSSDLAGGLIEQFF; cdr3_nt: TGTGCCACCAGCAGCGACCTAGCGGGGGGGCTCATTGAGCAGTTCTTC; d_call: TRBD2; clone_size: NA; j_call: TRBJ2-1; v_call: TRBV15
cdr3_aa: CAISESWGKGRNTEAFF; cdr3_nt: TGTGCCATCAGTGAGTCTTGGGGGAAGGGGAGGAACACTGAAGCTTTCTTT; d_call: NA; clone_size: many; j_call: TRBJ1-1; v_call: TRBV10-3
cdr3_aa: CASSLSSPATNEKLFF; cdr3_nt: TGTGCCAGCAGTTTGTCATCCCCGGCAACTAATGAAAAACTGTTTTTT; d_call: NA; clone_size: few; j_call: TRBJ1-4; v_call: TRBV6-5
cdr3_aa: CASSQQDYEQYF; cdr3_nt: TGTGCCAGCAGTCAACAGGACTACGAGCAGTACTTC; d_call: NA; clone_size: many; j_call: TRBJ2-7; v_call: TRBV28
cdr3_aa: CSAGKGRSNYGYTF; cdr3_nt: TGCAGTGCCGGAAAGGGTCGCTCTAACTATGGCTACACCTTC; d_call: NA; clone_size: few; j_call: TRBJ1-2; v_call: TRBV20-1
cdr3_aa: CASRRVAGGGTDTQYF; cdr3_nt: TGTGCCAGCAGACGAGTAGCGGGGGGGGGCACAGATACGCAGTATTTT; d_call: TRBD2; clone_size: NA; j_call: TRBJ2-3; v_call: TRBV6-1
cdr3_aa: CASSPGQGTLEQYF; cdr3_nt: TGCGCCAGCAGCCCGGGACAGGGAACTCTCGAGCAGTACTTC; d_call: TRBD1; clone_size: few; j_call: TRBJ2-7; v_call: TRBV5-1
cdr3_aa: CASRPGGAGSYNEQFF; cdr3_nt: TGTGCCAGCAGACCCGGGGGGGCCGGCTCCTACAATGAGCAGTTCTTC; d_call: TRBD2; clone_size: many; j_call: TRBJ2-1; v_call: TRBV28
cdr3_aa: CAISARDGETQYF; cdr3_nt: TGTGCCATCAGTGCCAGGGATGGAGAGACCCAGTACTTC; d_call: NA; clone_size: many; j_call: TRBJ2-5; v_call: TRBV10-3